This T cell receptor (beta chain) was identified in a study of shared clonotypes between healthy human individuals. Without sorting, samples used tens of millions of PBMCs for genomic DNA. CDR1 SNHLY and CDR2 FYNNEI come from the germline V gene. The CDR3 covers 15 residues. Trimming took 4 bases from V and 2 from J; bases not matched to a gene: 6. This clone has a single count. Genomic DNA of each subset was evenly split across several immunoSEQ plates. Ten immunoSEQ deep assay plates were used to sequence unsorted PBMC DNA. This table comes from immunoSEQ multiplex PCR, and its TCRdb copy is limited to in-frame clones, with some not included. The sample yields a few hundred thousand clones, about 74% seen once.

This receptor was obtained from a woman aged 40 to 50 in good health. Some clones in this sample may be carry-over from other donors' samples. Sequencing input: PBMCs. The V call is TRBV2, the J call TRBJ2-7; 9 bases are a match to TRBD2. CDR3 amino acids: CASSGSSGNPYEQYF. CDR3 coding DNA: TGTGCCAGCAGTGGTTCTAGCGGGAATCCCTACGAGCAGTACTTC.